The 7 T cell receptor beta chains given below trace back to one sample, sequenced in a study of blood T cells in healthy people across ages. Then a second PCR, running roughly 7 to 11 cycles, was carried out with a sample-barcoded 5' primer and a J-beta primer mix. TCRdb used MiXCR to reprocess the 5' RACE reads, holding one entry per CDR3 protein. The sample lists roughly 650,000 distinct CDR3 sequences; roughly 32% were seen once. Sequencing was performed on blood. The receptors stem from an elderly woman in good health.

This clonotype was picked up a small number of times. A much larger clone differs by one base, so this may be a read error. The chain links TRBV11-1 to TRBJ2-4, with 8 nucleotides matching TRBD1. The closer fit of TRBJ2-7 to the DNA end suggests the J call may be wrong. The CDR3 totals 15 residues. Germline V gene sequence: CDR1 SGHAT, CDR2 FQDESV (reference sequence). The CDR3 DNA reads as TGTGCCAGCAGCGCAGGGGGCTTCGGCTCCTACGAGCAGTACTTC. Translating it yields CASSAGGFGSYEQYF.

Concerning this clonotype: This may stem from a read error, because a much larger clone lies one nucleotide away. The rearrangement uses TRBV3-1 and TRBJ1-2; D ambiguous. CDR1 and CDR2 from the germline V gene are LGHDT and YNNKEL (reference sequence). CDR3 length: 14 residues. In nucleotides, the CDR3 is TGTGCCAGCAGCCAAGGGGGAGCTAACTATAGCTACACCTTC. It codes for CASSQGGANYSYTF.

The rearrangement uses TRBV20-1 and TRBJ2-7; D is undetermined. The end of the DNA fits TRBJ2-5 better, so the J call may be wrong. The V gene's germline CDR1 is DFQATT and CDR2 SNEGSKA (reference sequence). The CDR3 loop spans 12 amino acids. The CDR3 region has the DNA TGCAGTGCTATCAGACCACCAGAGACCCAGTACTTC. Its protein product is CSAIRPPETQYF.

As to this clonotype: The CDR3 does not close with the conserved phenylalanine or tryptophan, likely indicating a read error. No DNA is shown, since the ends of the CDR3 on it are uncertain; the CDR3 is the one TCRdb lists. The genes are TRBV6-5 and TRBJ2-1; the tabulated D call, TRBD1, remains unverified against the DNA. CDR1 and CDR2 (germline): MNHEY, SVGAGI. The CDR3 is 18 residues long, ends included. The CDR3 reads CASSLTGSPGRDGYTFGS.

At least ten counts were recorded for this clonotype. This chain links TRBV7-9 with TRBJ1-5, with D perhaps matching TRBD1 (5 bases). The CDR3 consists of 14 residues. Germline CDR1 reads SEHNR; CDR2 reads FQNEAQ (reference sequence). With 8 bases removed from V and 7 bases from J, the gap between germline ends came to 18 bases. The CDR3 nucleotides are TGTGCCAGCGGGGCGGTGGACGTCAGACAGCCCCAGCATTTT. It encodes CASGAVDVRQPQHF.

In this sample, this clonotype turned up many times. The rearrangement uses TRBV5-1 and TRBJ2-3, with a weak D call TRBD2 (6 bases). The CDR3 consists of 15 residues. Germline CDR1 and CDR2: SGHRS and YFSETQ. V lost 4 bases, J lost 4 bases, and 16 bases lay in between. The CDR3 here is CASSPIPGGSDTQYF. As DNA, the CDR3 is TGCGCCAGCAGCCCAATTCCCGGGGGATCAGATACGCAGTATTTT. Combining the CDR3 with reference TRBV5-1 and TRBJ2-3 gives the whole variable domain KAGVTQTPRYLIKTRGQQVTLSCSPISGHRSVSWYQQTPGQGLQFLFEYFSETQRNKGNFPGRFSGRQFSNSRSEMNVSTLELGDSALYLCASSPIPGGSDTQYFGPGTRLTVL.

The chain is built from TRBV11-1 and TRBJ2-5, with a weak D call TRBD1 (6 bases). CDR1 is SGHAT and CDR2 is FQDESV in the germline V gene (reference sequence). The V and J ends lost 0 bases and 2 bases respectively, with 10 bases between them. The CDR3 runs 15 residues. As DNA, the CDR3 is TGTGCCAGCAGCTTAGCGGACAGCTATCAAGAGACCCAGTACTTC. Protein product: CASSLADSYQETQYF.